This T cell receptor (beta chain) was documented in a study of T cell responses to AZD1222 COVID-19 vaccine. Study-level points and caveats: Repertoires were sampled only after the peak T cell response.

TCRdb's copy holds only in-frame clones and misses some; the assay was immunoSEQ multiplex PCR. The data show 150,000 to 200,000 clones, about 90% seen once. The CDR3 is made up of 16 amino acids. Trimming removed 7 bases from V and 1 base from J, with 17 bases in between. In germline, CDR1 is KGHDR, CDR2 SFDVKD. As for this clone: What it binds is not known.

V gene TRBV24-1 combines with J gene TRBJ2-3; maybe TRBD2 (5 bases). The origin of this receptor is an adult in good health. The source was peripheral blood, collected on day 0 of MenACWY control vaccination. The CDR3: CATRGGQEQGTDTQYF. CDR3 sequence (DNA): TGTGCCACCAGGGGCGGGCAAGAGCAGGGCACAGATACGCAGTATTTT.